The 5 T cell receptor beta chains below were found in one sample sequenced in a study of shared clonotypes between healthy human individuals (dated by TCRdb to the early 2020s). Library construction relied on the immunoSEQ multiplex PCR assay. TCRdb limited this immuneACCESS table to in-frame rearrangements with V and J called. A share of clones is missing; checked studies link under half to unresolved V genes, and the rest is unexplained. This sample has over 2 million clones in its table, and 95% of those were observed once. 0.1% to 0.15% of the sample belongs to the ten largest clones. Sequenced: naive CD4+ T cells sorted from blood. Sample cell subset or site, as interpreted from the label and publication: CD45RA+ positively selected. All receptors derive from a man younger than 30 in good health.

V gene TRBV5-1 combines with J gene TRBJ2-5, with D perhaps being TRBD1 or TRBD2 (5 bases each). CDR3 length: 13 residues. Germline V lookup: CDR1 SGHRS, CDR2 YFSETQ. V gave up 4 bases and J gave up 5 bases, with 12 bases separating them. CDR3 protein: CASSPPGSETQYF. The CDR3 region has the DNA TGCGCCAGCAGCCCCCCAGGGAGCGAGACCCAGTACTTC.

The chain joins TRBV30 to TRBJ2-7; D is ambiguous. The CDR3 loop spans 13 amino acids. Germline CDR1 and CDR2: GTSNPN and SVGIG (reference sequence). V shed 1 base and J shed 5 bases, with 12 bases lying between them. The CDR3 here is CAWSDTPADEQYF. For the CDR3, the DNA is TGTGCCTGGAGTGACACACCGGCTGACGAGCAGTACTTC. The full variable domain, rest sourced from reference TRBV30 and TRBJ2-7, is SQTIHQWPATLVQPVGSPLSLECTVEGTSNPNLYWYRQAAGRGLQLLFYSVGIGQISSEVPQNLSASRPQDRQFILSSKKLLLSDSGFYLCAWSDTPADEQYFGPGTRLTVT.

V usage is TRBV10-2 and J usage is TRBJ1-4; a possible D gene is TRBD1 (6 bases). Trimming left V 8 bases short and J 6 bases short, with 13 bases between. Germline loops: CDR1 WSHSY, CDR2 SAAADI. The CDR3 totals 13 residues. The CDR3 sequence: CASSSQGYEKLFF. The CDR3 nucleotides read TGCGCCAGCTCAAGCCAGGGGTATGAAAAACTGTTTTTT.

The chain couples TRBV6-5 to TRBJ2-7; D possibly corresponds to TRBD2 (6 bases). The CDR3 totals 15 residues. V gave up 2 bases and J gave up 4 bases, with 15 bases separating them. Germline-derived CDR1 and CDR2 are MNHEY and SVGAGI. CDR3 residues: CASSYDFGSSYEQYF. The DNA of the CDR3 is TGTGCCAGCAGTTACGATTTCGGGAGTTCATACGAGCAGTACTTC.

The chain joins TRBV18 to TRBJ2-3; possibly TRBD1 or TRBD2 for D (5 bases each). CDR1 KGHSH and CDR2 LQKENI come from the germline V gene. V was trimmed by 2 bases and J by 5 bases, leaving 20 bases between them. The CDR3 covers 17 residues. The CDR3 nucleotides are TGTGCCAGCTCACCATTCCACCGGGACGGACGGGGAGATACGCAGTATTTT. This codes for CASSPFHRDGRGDTQYF. Complete variable domain (other parts from reference TRBV18 and TRBJ2-3): NAGVMQNPRHLVRRRGQEARLRCSPMKGHSHVYWYRQLPEEGLKFMVYLQKENIIDESGMPKERFSAEFPKEGPSILRIQQVVRGDSAAYFCASSPFHRDGRGDTQYFGPGTRLTVL.